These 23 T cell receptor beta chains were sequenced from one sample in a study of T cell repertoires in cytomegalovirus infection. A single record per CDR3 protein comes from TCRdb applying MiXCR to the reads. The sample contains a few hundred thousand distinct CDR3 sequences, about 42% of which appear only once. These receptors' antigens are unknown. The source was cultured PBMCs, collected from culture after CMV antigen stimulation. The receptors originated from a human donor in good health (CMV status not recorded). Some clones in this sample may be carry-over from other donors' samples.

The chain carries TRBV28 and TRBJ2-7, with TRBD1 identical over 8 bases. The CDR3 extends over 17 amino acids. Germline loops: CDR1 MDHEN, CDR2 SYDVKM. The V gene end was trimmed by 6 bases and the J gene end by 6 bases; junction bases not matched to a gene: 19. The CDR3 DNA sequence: TGTGCCAGCAGCTATATCTACCGGGACAGGAGTTTGTCCGAGCAGTACTTC. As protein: CASSYIYRDRSLSEQYF.

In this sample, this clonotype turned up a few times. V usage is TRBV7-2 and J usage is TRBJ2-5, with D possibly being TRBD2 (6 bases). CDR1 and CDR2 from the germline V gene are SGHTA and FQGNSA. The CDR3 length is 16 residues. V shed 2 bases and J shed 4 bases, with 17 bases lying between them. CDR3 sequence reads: CASSLFKSGFLETQYF. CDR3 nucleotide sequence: TGTGCCAGCAGCTTATTTAAAAGCGGGTTTCTAGAGACCCAGTACTTC.

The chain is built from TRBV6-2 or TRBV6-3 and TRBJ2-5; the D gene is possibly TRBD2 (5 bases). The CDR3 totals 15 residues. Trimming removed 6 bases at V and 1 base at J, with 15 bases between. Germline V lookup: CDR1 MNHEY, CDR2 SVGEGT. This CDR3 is CASSLLLSGQETQYF. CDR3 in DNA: TGTGCCAGCAGCCTCCTATTGAGCGGCCAAGAGACCCAGTACTTC.

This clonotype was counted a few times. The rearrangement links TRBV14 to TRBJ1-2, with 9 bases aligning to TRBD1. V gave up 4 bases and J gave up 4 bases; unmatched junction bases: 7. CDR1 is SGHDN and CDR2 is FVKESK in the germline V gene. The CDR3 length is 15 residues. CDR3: CASSPGTGRLYGYTF. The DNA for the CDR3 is TGTGCCAGCAGCCCGGGGACAGGGAGACTCTATGGCTACACCTTC.

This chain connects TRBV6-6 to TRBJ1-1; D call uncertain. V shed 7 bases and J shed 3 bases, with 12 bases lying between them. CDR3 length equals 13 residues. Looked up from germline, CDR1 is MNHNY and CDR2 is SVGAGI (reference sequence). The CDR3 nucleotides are TGTGCCAGCACCGGGTGGTCGGACACTGAAGCTTTCTTT. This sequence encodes CASTGWSDTEAFF.

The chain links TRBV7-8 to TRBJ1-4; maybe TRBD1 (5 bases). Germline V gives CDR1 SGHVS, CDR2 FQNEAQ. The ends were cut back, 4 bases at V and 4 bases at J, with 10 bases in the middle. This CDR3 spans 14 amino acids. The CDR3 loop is CASSSGRNNEKLFF. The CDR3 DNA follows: TGTGCCAGCAGCTCGGGACGGAATAATGAAAAACTGTTTTTT.

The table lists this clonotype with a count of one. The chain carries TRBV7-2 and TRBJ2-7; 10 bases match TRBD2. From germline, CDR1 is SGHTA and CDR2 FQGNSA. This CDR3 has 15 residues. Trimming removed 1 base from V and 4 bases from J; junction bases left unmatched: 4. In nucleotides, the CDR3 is TGTGCCAGCAGCTTAGGGGGTAGCGGGGGGTACGAGCAGTACTTC. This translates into CASSLGGSGGYEQYF.

The CDR3 region is CASSQGTSGVATDTQYF. CDR3 nucleotides: TGTGCCAGCAGCCAAGGGACTAGCGGGGTGGCCACAGATACGCAGTATTTT. The V call is TRBV4-2, the J call TRBJ2-3; 12 nucleotides match TRBD2. Per the germline V gene, CDR1 is LGHNA and CDR2 is YNFKEQ. V shed 1 base, J shed 2 bases, and the junction held 4 bases outside the gene matches. The CDR3 length is 17 residues.

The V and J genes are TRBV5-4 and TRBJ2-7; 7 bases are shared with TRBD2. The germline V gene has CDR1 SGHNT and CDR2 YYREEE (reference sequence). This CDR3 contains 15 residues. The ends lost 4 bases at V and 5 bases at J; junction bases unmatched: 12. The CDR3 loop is CASSMLGTSVDEQYF. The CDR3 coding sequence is TGTGCCAGCAGCATGTTGGGAACTAGCGTTGACGAGCAGTACTTC.

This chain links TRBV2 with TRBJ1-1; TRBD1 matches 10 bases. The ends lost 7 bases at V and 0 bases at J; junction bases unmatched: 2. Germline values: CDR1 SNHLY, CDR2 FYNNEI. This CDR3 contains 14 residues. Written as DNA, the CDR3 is TGTGCCAGCATAGGGACAGGGGTGAACACTGAAGCTTTCTTT. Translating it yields CASIGTGVNTEAFF. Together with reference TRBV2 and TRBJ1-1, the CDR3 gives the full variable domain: EPEVTQTPSHQVTQMGQEVILRCVPISNHLYFYWYRQILGQKVEFLVSFYNNEISEKSEIFDDQFSVERPDGSNFTLKIRSTKLEDSAMYFCASIGTGVNTEAFFGQGTRLTVV.

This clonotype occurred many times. CDR3 coding DNA: TGTGCCAGCAGCTTAACAGGGGGGAACACTGAAGCTTTCTTT. It yields the protein CASSLTGGNTEAFF. This chain links TRBV7-2 with TRBJ1-1; the match to TRBD1 covers 8 bases. V lost 2 bases to trimming and J lost 1 base; unmatched junction nucleotides: 0. The CDR3 contains 14 residues. Germline V gives CDR1 SGHTA, CDR2 FQGNSA.

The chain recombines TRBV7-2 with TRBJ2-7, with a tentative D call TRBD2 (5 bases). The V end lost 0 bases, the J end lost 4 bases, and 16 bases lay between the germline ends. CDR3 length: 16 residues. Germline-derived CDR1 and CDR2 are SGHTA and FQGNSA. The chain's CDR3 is CASSLAPLGNKYEQYF. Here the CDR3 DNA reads TGTGCCAGCAGCTTAGCACCACTAGGGAACAAGTACGAGCAGTACTTC.

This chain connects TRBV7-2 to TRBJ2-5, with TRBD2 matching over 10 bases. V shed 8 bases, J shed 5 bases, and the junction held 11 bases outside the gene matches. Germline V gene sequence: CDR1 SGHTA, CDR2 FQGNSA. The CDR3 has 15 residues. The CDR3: CASGTSGARRETQYF. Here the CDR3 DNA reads TGTGCCAGCGGAACTAGCGGGGCGCGGAGGGAGACCCAGTACTTC.

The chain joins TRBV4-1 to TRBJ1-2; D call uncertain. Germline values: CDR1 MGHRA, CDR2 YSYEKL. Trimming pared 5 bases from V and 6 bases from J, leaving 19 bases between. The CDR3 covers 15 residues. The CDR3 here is CASSNPYGRRDGYTF. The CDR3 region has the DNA TGCGCCAGCAGCAACCCCTATGGGCGACGGGATGGCTACACCTTC.

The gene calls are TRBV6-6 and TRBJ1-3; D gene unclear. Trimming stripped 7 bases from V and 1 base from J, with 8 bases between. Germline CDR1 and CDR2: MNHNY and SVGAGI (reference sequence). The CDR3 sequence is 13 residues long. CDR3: CASKPGSGNTIYF. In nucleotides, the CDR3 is TGTGCCAGCAAGCCCGGGTCTGGAAACACCATATATTTT.

The CDR3, as DNA: TGTGCCAGCAGCTTAGTCGCGACTAGCGGCTACGAGCAGTACTTC. It yields the protein CASSLVATSGYEQYF. The chain is built from TRBV7-2 and TRBJ2-7, with 9 bases that match TRBD2. The CDR3 loop spans 15 amino acids. V was pared by 1 base and J by 3 bases, with 4 bases of the junction left unmatched. Germline CDR1 is SGHTA and CDR2 is FQGNSA.

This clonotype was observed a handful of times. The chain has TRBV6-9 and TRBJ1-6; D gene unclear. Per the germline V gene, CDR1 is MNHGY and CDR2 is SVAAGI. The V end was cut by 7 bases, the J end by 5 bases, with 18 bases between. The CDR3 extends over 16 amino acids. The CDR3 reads CASNVILGEDNSPLHF. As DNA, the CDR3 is TGTGCCAGCAACGTTATCTTAGGCGAGGATAATTCACCCCTCCACTTT.

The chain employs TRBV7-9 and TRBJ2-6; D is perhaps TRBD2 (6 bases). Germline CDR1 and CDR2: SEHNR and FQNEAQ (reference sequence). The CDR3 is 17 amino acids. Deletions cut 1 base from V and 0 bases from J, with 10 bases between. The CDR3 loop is CASSLDRGNSGANVLTF. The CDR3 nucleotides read TGTGCCAGCAGCTTAGACCGGGGGAACTCTGGGGCCAACGTCCTGACTTTC. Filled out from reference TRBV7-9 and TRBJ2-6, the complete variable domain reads DTGVSQNPRHKITKRGQNVTFRCDPISEHNRLYWYRQTLGQGPEFLTYFQNEAQLEKSRLLSDRFSAERPKGSFSTLEIQRTEQGDSAMYLCASSLDRGNSGANVLTFGAGSRLTVL.

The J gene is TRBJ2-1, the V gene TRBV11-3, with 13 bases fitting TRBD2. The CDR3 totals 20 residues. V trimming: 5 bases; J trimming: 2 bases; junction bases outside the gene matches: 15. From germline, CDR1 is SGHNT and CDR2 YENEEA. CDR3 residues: CASSLGRTSGRGAAYNEQFF. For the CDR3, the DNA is TGTGCCAGCAGCCTGGGTCGGACTAGCGGGAGAGGTGCAGCCTACAATGAGCAGTTCTTC.

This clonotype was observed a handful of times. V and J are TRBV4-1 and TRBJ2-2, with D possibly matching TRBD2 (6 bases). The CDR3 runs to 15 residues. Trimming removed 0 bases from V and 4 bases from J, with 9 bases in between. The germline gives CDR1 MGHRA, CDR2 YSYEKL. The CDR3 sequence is CASSQDYGGTGELFF. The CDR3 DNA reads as TGCGCCAGCAGCCAAGATTACGGGGGCACCGGGGAGCTGTTTTTT.

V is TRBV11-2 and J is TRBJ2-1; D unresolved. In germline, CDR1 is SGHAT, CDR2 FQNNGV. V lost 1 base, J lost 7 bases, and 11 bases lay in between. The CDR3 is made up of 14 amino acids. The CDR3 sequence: CASSLGGIENEQFF. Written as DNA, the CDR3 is TGTGCCAGCAGCTTAGGTGGTATCGAAAATGAGCAGTTCTTC.

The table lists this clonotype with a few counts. CDR3 region: CASRQQDTQYF. The CDR3 DNA reads TGTGCCAGTAGACAACAGGATACGCAGTATTTT. The chain links TRBV19 to TRBJ2-3; D is undetermined. The CDR3 covers 11 residues. V gave up 6 bases and J gave up 6 bases, with 7 bases separating them. Germline lookup yields CDR1 LNHDA and CDR2 SQIVND (reference sequence). Combining the CDR3 with reference TRBV19 and TRBJ2-3 gives the whole variable domain DGGITQSPKYLFRKEGQNVTLSCEQNLNHDAMYWYRQDPGQGLRLIYYSQIVNDFQKGDIAEGYSVSREKKESFPLTVTSAQKNPTAFYLCASRQQDTQYFGPGTRLTVL.

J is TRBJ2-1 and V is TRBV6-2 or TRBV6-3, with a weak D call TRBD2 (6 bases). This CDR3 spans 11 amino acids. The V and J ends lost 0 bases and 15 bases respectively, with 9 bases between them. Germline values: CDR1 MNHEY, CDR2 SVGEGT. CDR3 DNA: TGTGCCAGCAGTTACTCCCGGGACTTGTTCTTC. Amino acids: CASSYSRDLFF.